Below are 5 T cell receptor beta chains sequenced from a single sample in a study of cytotoxic CD8 clonotypes in ibrutinib-treated CLL. Repertoires were generated with immunoSEQ multiplex PCR, while TCRdb's copy carries only in-frame clones and drops some. Of fewer than 25,000 clones in the sample, approximately 72% were seen once. The sample was PBMCs, taken before ibrutinib treatment. The receptor set was obtained from a human donor with chronic lymphocytic leukemia.

The rearrangement uses TRBV6-1 and TRBJ1-1; 7 bases line up with TRBD1. Looked up from germline, CDR1 is MNHNS and CDR2 is SASEGT. The CDR3 sequence is 13 residues long. The junction had 9 bases not matched to a gene; V was cut back by 3 bases and J by 11 bases. CDR3 residues: CASSELTGLEAFF. Here the CDR3 DNA reads TGTGCCAGCAGTGAGCTGACAGGGCTCGAGGCTTTCTTT.

The gene calls are TRBV9 and TRBJ1-2; D uncertain. Germline loops: CDR1 SGDLS, CDR2 YYNGEE. This CDR3 comprises 14 residues. V shed 4 bases and J shed 3 bases, with 13 bases lying between them. CDR3 DNA: TGTGCCAGCAGCCCTAAGGCCGCGGACTATGGCTACACCTTC. It yields the protein CASSPKAADYGYTF.

The genes are TRBV30 and TRBJ1-1, with a weak D call TRBD1 (5 bases). V lost 2 bases and J 1 base, leaving 17 bases between the germline ends. The CDR3 totals 16 residues. Per germline, CDR1 GTSNPN and CDR2 SVGIG (reference sequence). CDR3 loop: CAWSSTPDSANTEAFF. CDR3 DNA sequence: TGTGCCTGGAGTTCCACTCCCGACAGCGCGAACACTGAAGCTTTCTTT.

This clone showed up just a few times. V and J are TRBV27 and TRBJ2-2; D assignment may be TRBD1 or TRBD2 (6 bases each). Germline CDR1 MNHEY, CDR2 SMNVEV (reference sequence). V was clipped by 2 bases and J by 2 bases, with 12 bases between them. The CDR3 loop spans 16 amino acids. Here the CDR3 reads CASSLRRGSNTGELFF. The CDR3 DNA reads TGTGCCAGCAGTTTACGGAGGGGGAGTAACACCGGGGAGCTGTTTTTT.

This chain connects TRBV5-1 to TRBJ2-7; D perhaps matches TRBD1 (6 bases). The CDR3 has 15 amino acids. The V gene's germline CDR1 is SGHRS and CDR2 YFSETQ. Trimming left V 4 bases short and J 0 bases short, with 14 bases between. Here the CDR3 reads CASSQTGQNSYEQYF. The CDR3 bases are TGCGCCAGCAGCCAAACAGGGCAGAACTCCTACGAGCAGTACTTC.